Presented here are 5 T cell receptor beta chains from one specimen sequenced in a study of T cell repertoires in aging, cancer and after chemotherapy. TRB rearrangements spanning V, D and J were amplified using mixed TRB-A/B primers. MiXCR, applied by TCRdb to the multiplex PCR reads, yields one record per CDR3 protein. The top ten clones hold 7.9% of a sample with over 4,500 distinct CDR3 sequences, around two thirds of them seen once. Amplification of TCR beta used genomic DNA extracted from peripheral blood. The sequenced sample was blood. The receptors come from a human donor with a solid tumor.

The CDR3 region has the DNA TGTGCCAGCAGTTCTATGTCAAGTACGAAGGGCTACACCTTC. Residues: CASSSMSSTKGYTF. V usage is TRBV6-2 or TRBV6-3 and J usage is TRBJ1-2, with D unclear. The length of the CDR3 is 14 residues. Trimming pared 4 bases from V and 8 bases from J, leaving 17 bases between. Germline V gene data show CDR1 as MNHEY and CDR2 as SVGEGT.

This sequence joins TRBV20-1 and TRBJ2-7; perhaps TRBD1 as D (5 bases). The CDR3 is 11 residues long. The germline CDR1 and CDR2 sequences are DFQATT and SNEGSKA (reference sequence). V was clipped by 6 bases and J by 7 bases, with 13 bases between them. This chain's CDR3 is CSANRGKEQYF. CDR3 in DNA: TGCAGTGCAAATAGGGGAAAGGAGCAGTACTTC.

The chain is built from TRBV11-2 and TRBJ2-4; the match to TRBD1 covers 7 bases. Germline V gene lookup returns CDR1 SGHAT and CDR2 FQNNGV. V lost 6 bases to trimming and J lost 3 bases; unmatched junction nucleotides: 5. CDR3 length: 14 amino acids. The CDR3 loop reads CASSFRDSKNIQYF. The CDR3 nucleotides read TGTGCCAGCAGTTTCCGGGACAGCAAAAACATTCAGTACTTC. Full variable domain (missing parts from reference TRBV11-2 and TRBJ2-4): EAGVAQSPRYKIIEKRQSVAFWCNPISGHATLYWYQQILGQGPKLLIQFQNNGVVDDSQLPKDRFSAERLKGVDSTLKIQPAKLEDSAVYLCASSFRDSKNIQYFGAGTRLSVL.

This sequence joins TRBV6-4 and TRBJ2-3; TRBD2 agrees at 7 bases. The CDR3 is 14 residues long. The ends lost 5 bases at V and 7 bases at J; junction bases unmatched: 9. Looked up from germline, CDR1 is MRHNA and CDR2 is SNTAGT. CDR3 bases: TGTGCCAGCAGTCCGACTAGCCCGCCGAATACGCAGTATTTT. Its translation: CASSPTSPPNTQYF.

The chain carries TRBV20-1 and TRBJ1-3; 7 bases fit TRBD1. The CDR3 runs to 15 residues. Germline V gene sequence: CDR1 DFQATT, CDR2 SNEGSKA (reference sequence). Trimming at V came to 1 base and at J to 8 bases, leaving 11 bases not matched to a gene. CDR3: CSARVRQGFGDTIYF. CDR3 in DNA: TGCAGTGCTAGAGTGAGACAGGGTTTTGGTGACACCATATATTTT.